A selection of T cell receptor beta chains follows, all from one sample in a study of glioma-infiltrating T cells after dendritic cell vaccination. Profiled with immunoSEQ multiplex PCR; TCRdb holds only in-frame clones, not every one. The repertoire includes roughly 52,000 clones, roughly 87% of them detected once, and approximately 10% sits in the top ten. Sequences were derived from blood, sampled before dendritic cell vaccination. The receptors here all came from a human donor with glioblastoma. CDR3s include the opening cysteine and the closing phenylalanine or tryptophan. A D gene is named only where the DNA matches it firmly. Not all rows give a size; the values are once, few, many and, for expanded clones, a class.

TRBV2	TRBJ2-1	-	TRBD2	CASEGWLAGGRDEQFF	TGTGCCAGTGAGGGGTGGCTAGCGGGGGGGCGAGATGAGCAGTTCTTC
TRBV4-2	TRBJ1-2	-	-	CASSQDQGQQVNYGYTF	TGTGCCAGCAGCCAAGATCAAGGACAGCAAGTAAACTATGGCTACACCTTC
TRBV2	TRBJ2-7	-	TRBD1	CASGRQGYEQYF	TGTGCCAGCGGGAGACAGGGCTACGAGCAGTACTTC
TRBV7-2	TRBJ1-3	-	-	CASSLGSWYGDF	TGTGCCAGCAGCCTAGGTTCCTGGTATGGAGATTTT
TRBV5-4	TRBJ2-3	-	-	CASSLGQYSTDTQYF	TGTGCCAGCAGCTTGGGACAGTATAGCACAGATACGCAGTATTTT
TRBV12-5	TRBJ1-6	few	-	CASGRPGTLNNSPLHF	TGTGCTAGTGGACGCCCCGGGACACTAAATAATTCCCCCCTCCACTTT
TRBV11-2	TRBJ2-7	-	-	CASSLDRASTGHEQYF	TGTGCCAGCAGCTTAGATAGAGCTAGCACGGGCCACGAGCAGTACTTC
TRBV11-2	TRBJ2-1	-	TRBD2	CASSLVRVAGGEQFF	TGTGCCAGCAGCTTAGTCCGGGTAGCGGGGGGAGAGCAGTTCTTC
TRBV6-5	TRBJ1-6	-	TRBD1	CASSYRQGVGNSPLHF	TGTGCCAGCAGTTACCGACAGGGGGTCGGGAATTCACCCCTCCACTTT
TRBV4-3	TRBJ2-5	-	-	CASSQEGVGETQYF	TGCGCCAGCAGCCAAGAAGGGGTAGGGGAGACCCAGTACTTC
TRBV6-5	TRBJ1-2	few	TRBD1	CASRPAGTGNYGYTF	TGTGCCAGCAGGCCCGCCGGGACAGGCAACTATGGCTACACCTTC
TRBV5-1	TRBJ2-7	-	-	CASSTKLGTYEQYF	TGCGCCAGCAGCACAAAGCTCGGGACCTACGAGCAGTACTTC
TRBV7-2	TRBJ2-1	-	TRBD1	CASSLMSRGLSGPDRQFF	TGTGCCAGCAGCTTGATGTCCAGGGGGCTCAGCGGGCCAGATCGGCAGTTCTTC
TRBV6-5	TRBJ1-5	-	-	CAGGGLSNQPQHF	TGTGCCGGAGGAGGTCTAAGCAATCAGCCCCAGCATTTT
TRBV11-2	TRBJ2-7	-	-	CASSLLGRQINSYEQYF	TGTGCCAGCAGCTTATTAGGGCGACAGATAAACTCCTACGAGCAGTACTTC
TRBV6-1	TRBJ2-5	-	TRBD1	CASSATPTGGAGETQYF	TGTGCCAGCAGTGCAACCCCTACAGGGGGCGCGGGGGAGACCCAGTACTTC